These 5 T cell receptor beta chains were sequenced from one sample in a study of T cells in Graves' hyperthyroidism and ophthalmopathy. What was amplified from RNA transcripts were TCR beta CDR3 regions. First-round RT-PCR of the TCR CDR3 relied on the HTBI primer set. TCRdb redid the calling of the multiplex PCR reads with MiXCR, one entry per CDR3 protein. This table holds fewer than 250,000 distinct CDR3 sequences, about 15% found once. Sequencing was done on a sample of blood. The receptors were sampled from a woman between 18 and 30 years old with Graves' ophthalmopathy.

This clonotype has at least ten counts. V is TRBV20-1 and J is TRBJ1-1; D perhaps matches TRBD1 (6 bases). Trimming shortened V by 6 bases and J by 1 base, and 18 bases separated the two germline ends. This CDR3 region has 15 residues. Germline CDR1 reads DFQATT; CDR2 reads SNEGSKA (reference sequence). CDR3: CSALTRDIGNTEAFF. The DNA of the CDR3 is TGCAGTGCCCTTACTCGGGACATAGGGAACACTGAAGCTTTCTTT.

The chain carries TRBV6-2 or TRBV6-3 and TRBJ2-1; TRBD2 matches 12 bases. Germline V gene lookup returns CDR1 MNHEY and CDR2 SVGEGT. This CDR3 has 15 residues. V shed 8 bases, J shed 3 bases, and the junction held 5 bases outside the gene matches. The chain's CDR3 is CASYRLAGVYNEQFF. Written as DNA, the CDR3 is TGTGCCAGCTACCGACTAGCGGGAGTCTACAATGAGCAGTTCTTC.

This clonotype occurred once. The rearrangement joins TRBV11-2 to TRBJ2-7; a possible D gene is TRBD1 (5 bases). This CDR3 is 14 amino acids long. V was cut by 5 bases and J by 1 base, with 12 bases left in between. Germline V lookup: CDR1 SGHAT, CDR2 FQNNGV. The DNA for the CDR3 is TGTGCCAGCAGCGTATCAACAGGATCCTACGAGCAGTACTTC. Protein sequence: CASSVSTGSYEQYF.

The CDR3: CAWSARLAGSSYEQYF. CDR3 sequence (DNA): TGTGCCTGGAGTGCCCGACTAGCGGGCTCCTCCTACGAGCAGTACTTC. The chain joins TRBV30 to TRBJ2-7; 10 bases align to TRBD2. This CDR3 is 16 amino acids long. Germline V gene lookup returns CDR1 GTSNPN and CDR2 SVGIG (reference sequence). The J segment lost 0 bases and the V segment lost 1 base, leaving 6 bases of the junction unmatched.

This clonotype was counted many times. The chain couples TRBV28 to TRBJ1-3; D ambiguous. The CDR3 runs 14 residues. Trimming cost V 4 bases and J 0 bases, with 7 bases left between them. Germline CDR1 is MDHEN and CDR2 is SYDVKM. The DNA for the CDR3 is TGTGCCAGCAGTTCGTCGAGCTCTGGAAACACCATATATTTT. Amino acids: CASSSSSSGNTIYF. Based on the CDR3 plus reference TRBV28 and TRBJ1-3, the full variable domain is DVKVTQSSRYLVKRTGEKVFLECVQDMDHENMFWYRQDPGLGLRLIYFSYDVKMKEKGDIPEGYSVSREKKERFSLILESASTNQTSMYLCASSSSSSGNTIYFGEGSWLTVV.